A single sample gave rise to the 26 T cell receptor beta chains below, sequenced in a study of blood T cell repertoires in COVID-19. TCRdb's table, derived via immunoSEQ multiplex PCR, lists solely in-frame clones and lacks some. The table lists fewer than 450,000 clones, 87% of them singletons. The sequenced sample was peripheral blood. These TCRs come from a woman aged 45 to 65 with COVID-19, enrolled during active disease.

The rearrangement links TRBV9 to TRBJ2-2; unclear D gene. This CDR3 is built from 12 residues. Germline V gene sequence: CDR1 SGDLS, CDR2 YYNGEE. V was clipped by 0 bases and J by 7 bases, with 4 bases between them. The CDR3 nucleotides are TGTGCCAGCAGCGTAGTCGGCGGGGAGCTGTTTTTT. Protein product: CASSVVGGELFF.

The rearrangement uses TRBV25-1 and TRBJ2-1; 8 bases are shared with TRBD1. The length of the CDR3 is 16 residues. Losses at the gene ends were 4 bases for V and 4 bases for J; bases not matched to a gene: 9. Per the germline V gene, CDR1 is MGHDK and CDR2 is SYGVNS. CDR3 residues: CASSAAGTGYYNEQFF. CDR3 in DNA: TGTGCCAGCAGTGCGGCCGGGACAGGATATTACAATGAGCAGTTCTTC.

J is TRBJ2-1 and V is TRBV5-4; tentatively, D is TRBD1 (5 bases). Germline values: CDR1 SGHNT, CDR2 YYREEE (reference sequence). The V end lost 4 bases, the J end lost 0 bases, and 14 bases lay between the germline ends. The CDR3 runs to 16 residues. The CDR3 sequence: CASSTRQSFSYNEQFF. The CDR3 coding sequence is TGTGCCAGCAGCACAAGACAGTCTTTCTCCTACAATGAGCAGTTCTTC.

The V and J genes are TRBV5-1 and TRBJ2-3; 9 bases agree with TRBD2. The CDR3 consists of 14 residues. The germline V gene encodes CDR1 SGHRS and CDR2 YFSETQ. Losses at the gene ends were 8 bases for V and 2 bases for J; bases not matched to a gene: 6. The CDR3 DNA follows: TGCGCCAGTGGGCGGGGGGGATCCACAGATACGCAGTATTTT. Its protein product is CASGRGGSTDTQYF.

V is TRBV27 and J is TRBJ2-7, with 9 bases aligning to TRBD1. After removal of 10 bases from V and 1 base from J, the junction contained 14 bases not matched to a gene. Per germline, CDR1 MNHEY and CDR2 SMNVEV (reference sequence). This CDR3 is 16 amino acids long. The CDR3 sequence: CATGRRNRGLSYEQYF. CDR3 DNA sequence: TGTGCCACCGGCCGTAGAAACAGGGGGCTTTCCTACGAGCAGTACTTC.

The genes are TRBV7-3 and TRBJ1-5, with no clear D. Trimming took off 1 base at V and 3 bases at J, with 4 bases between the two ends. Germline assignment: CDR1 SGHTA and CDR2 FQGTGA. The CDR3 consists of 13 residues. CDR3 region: CASSLNNNQPQHF. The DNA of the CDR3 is TGTGCCAGCAGCTTAAACAACAATCAGCCCCAGCATTTT.

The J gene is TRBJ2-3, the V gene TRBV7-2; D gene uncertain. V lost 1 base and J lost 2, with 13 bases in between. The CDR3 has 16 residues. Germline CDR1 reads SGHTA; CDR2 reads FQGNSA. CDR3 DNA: TGTGCCAGCAGCTTAGACACAGTTTTTTACACAGATACGCAGTATTTT. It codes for CASSLDTVFYTDTQYF.

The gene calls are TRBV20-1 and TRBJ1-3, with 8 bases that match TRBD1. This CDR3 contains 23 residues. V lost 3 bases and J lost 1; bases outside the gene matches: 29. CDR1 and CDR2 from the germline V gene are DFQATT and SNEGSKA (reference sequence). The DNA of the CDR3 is TGCAGTGCTAGTAACCCGCGGTATCTCCATCATAAGACAGGGGAAACTTCTGGAAACACCATATATTTT. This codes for CSASNPRYLHHKTGETSGNTIYF.

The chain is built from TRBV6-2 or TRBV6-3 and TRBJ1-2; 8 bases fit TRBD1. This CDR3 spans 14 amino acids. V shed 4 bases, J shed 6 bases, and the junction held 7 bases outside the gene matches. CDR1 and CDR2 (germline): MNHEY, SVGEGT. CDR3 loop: CASSWPTGGDGYTF. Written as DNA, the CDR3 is TGTGCCAGCAGTTGGCCTACAGGGGGAGATGGCTACACCTTC.

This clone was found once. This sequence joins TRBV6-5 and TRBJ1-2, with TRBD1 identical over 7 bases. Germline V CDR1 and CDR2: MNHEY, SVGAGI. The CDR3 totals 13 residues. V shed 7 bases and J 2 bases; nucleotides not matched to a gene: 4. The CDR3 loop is CASTDRANYGYTF. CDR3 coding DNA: TGTGCCAGCACCGACAGGGCAAACTATGGCTACACCTTC.

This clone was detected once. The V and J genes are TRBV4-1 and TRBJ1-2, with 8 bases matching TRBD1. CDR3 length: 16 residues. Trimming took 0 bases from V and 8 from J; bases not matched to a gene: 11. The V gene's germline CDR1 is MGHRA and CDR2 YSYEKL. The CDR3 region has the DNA TGCGCCAGCAGCCAAGATCGTCTAGGGACAGGTTTAGGCTACACCTTC. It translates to CASSQDRLGTGLGYTF.

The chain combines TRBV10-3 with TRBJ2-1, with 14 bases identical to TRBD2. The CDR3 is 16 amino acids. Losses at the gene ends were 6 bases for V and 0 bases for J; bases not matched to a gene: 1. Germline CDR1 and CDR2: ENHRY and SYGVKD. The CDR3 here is CAIRGTSGSSYNEQFF. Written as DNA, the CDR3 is TGTGCCATCAGGGGGACTAGCGGGAGCTCCTACAATGAGCAGTTCTTC.

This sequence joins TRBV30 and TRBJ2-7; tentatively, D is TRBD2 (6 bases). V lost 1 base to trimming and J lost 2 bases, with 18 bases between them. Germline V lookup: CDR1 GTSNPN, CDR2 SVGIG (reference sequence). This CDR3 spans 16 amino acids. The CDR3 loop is CAWSAGLSPIAYEQYF. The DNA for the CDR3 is TGTGCCTGGAGTGCGGGACTCAGCCCCATTGCCTACGAGCAGTACTTC.

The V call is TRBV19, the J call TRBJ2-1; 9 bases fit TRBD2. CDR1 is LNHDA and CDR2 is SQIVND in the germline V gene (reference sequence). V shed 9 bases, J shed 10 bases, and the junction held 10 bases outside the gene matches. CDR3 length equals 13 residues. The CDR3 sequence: CASQLAGAGEQFF. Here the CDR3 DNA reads TGTGCCAGCCAGTTAGCGGGAGCGGGGGAGCAGTTCTTC.

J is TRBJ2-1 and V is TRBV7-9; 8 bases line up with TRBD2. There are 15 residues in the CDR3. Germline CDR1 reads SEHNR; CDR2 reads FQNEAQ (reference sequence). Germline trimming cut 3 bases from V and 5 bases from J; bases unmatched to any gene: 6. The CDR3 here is CASSLREALDNEQFF. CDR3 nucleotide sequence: TGTGCCAGCAGCTTGCGGGAGGCCCTGGACAATGAGCAGTTCTTC.

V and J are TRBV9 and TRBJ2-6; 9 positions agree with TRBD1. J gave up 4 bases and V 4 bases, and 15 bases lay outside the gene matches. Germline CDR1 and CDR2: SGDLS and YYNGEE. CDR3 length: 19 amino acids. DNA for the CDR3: TGTGCCAGCAGCCTCCTTAGGGACAGGGCACATAAGGGGGCCAACGTCCTGACTTTC. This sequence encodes CASSLLRDRAHKGANVLTF.

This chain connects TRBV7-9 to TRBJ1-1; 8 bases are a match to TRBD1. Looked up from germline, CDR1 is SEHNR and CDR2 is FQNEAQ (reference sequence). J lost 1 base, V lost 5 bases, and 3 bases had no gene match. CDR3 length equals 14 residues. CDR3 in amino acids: CASSMGQENTEAFF. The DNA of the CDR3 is TGTGCCAGCAGCATGGGACAGGAGAACACTGAAGCTTTCTTT.

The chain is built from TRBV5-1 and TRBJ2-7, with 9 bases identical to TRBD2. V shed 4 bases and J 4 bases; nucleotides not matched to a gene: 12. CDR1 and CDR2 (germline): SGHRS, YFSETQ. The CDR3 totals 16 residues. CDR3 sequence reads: CASSPNSGSGFYEQYF. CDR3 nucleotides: TGCGCCAGCAGCCCGAATAGCGGGAGTGGGTTTTACGAGCAGTACTTC.

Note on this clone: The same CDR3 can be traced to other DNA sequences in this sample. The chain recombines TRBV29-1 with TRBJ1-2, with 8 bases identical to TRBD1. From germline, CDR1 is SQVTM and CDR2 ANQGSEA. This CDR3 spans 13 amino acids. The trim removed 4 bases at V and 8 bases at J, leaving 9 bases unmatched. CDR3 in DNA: TGCAGCGTTGTGGGGCAGGGGGCATGGGGCTACACCTTC. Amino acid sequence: CSVVGQGAWGYTF.

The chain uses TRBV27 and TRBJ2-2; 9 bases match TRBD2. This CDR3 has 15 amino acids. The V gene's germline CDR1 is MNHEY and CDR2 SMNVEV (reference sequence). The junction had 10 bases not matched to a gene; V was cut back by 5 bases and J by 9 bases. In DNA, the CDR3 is TGTGCCAGCAGTCACCGACTAGCGGCCAGTTGGGAGCTGTTTTTT. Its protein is CASSHRLAASWELFF.

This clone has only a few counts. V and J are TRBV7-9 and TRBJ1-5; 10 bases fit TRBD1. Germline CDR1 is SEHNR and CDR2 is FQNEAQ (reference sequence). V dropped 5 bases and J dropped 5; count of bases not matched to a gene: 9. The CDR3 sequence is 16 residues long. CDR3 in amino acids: CASSQSDRGLDQPQHF. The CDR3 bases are TGTGCCAGCAGCCAATCCGACAGGGGGCTTGATCAGCCCCAGCATTTT.

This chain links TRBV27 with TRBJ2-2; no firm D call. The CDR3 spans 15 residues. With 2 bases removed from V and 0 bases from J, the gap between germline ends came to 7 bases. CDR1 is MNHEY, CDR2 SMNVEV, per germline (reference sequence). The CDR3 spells CASSLTSPNTGELFF. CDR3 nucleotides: TGTGCCAGCAGTTTAACTTCCCCGAACACCGGGGAGCTGTTTTTT.

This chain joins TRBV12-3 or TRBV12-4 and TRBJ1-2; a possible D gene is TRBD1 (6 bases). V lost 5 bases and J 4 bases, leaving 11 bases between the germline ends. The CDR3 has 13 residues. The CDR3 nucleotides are TGTGCCAGCAGTAAGGACAGCTTCTATGGCTACACCTTC. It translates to CASSKDSFYGYTF.

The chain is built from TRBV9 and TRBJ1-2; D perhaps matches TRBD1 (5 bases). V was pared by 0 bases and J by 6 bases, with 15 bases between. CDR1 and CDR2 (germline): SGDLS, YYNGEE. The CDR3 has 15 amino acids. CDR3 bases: TGTGCCAGCAGCGTAGACCCCGGGGGAGGTAATGGCTACACCTTC. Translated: CASSVDPGGGNGYTF.

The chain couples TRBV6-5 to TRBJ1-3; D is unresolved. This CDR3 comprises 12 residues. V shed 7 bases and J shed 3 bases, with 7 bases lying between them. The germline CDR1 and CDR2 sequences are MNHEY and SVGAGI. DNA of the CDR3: TGTGCCAGCAACGCGGGTGGAAACACCATATATTTT. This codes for CASNAGGNTIYF.

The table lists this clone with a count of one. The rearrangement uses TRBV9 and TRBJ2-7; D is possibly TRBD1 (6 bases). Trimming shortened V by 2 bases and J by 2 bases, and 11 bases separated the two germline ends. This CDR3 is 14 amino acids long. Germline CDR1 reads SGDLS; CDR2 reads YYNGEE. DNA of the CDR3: TGTGCCAGCAGCGTGCGCAGGGACACCTACGAGCAGTACTTC. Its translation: CASSVRRDTYEQYF.